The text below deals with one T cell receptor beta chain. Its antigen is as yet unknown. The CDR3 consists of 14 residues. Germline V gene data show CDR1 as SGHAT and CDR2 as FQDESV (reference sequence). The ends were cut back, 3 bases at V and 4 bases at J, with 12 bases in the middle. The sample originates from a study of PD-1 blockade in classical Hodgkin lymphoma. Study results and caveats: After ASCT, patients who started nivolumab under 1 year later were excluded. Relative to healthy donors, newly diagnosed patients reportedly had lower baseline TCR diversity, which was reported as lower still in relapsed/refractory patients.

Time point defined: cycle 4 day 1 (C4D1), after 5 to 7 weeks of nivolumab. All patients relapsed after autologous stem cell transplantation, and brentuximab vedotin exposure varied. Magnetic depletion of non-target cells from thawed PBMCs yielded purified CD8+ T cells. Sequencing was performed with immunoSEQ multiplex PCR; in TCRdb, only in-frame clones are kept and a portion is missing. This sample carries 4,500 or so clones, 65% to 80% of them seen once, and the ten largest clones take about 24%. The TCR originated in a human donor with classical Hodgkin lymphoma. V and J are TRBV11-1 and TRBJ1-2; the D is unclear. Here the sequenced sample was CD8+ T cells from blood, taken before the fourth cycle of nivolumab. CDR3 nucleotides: TGTGCCAGCAGCTTCTTACCCGCTGCCTATGGCTACACCTTC. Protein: CASSFLPAAYGYTF.